The next 21 T cell receptor beta chains were all read from a single sample in a study of blood T cell repertoires in COVID-19. Generated by immunoSEQ multiplex PCR, the TCRdb table keeps only in-frame clones and is missing some. The data show around 140,000 clones, 75% to 90% seen once. The sample comprised peripheral blood. These receptors all stem from a man aged 45-65 years with active COVID-19.

J is TRBJ2-5 and V is TRBV30; D is unresolved. V was cut by 3 bases and J by 1 base, with 6 bases left in between. CDR1 is GTSNPN and CDR2 is SVGIG in the germline V gene (reference sequence). The CDR3 spans 12 residues. The CDR3, as DNA: TGTGCCTGGAGCCGAGGCCAAGAGACCCAGTACTTC. Amino acids: CAWSRGQETQYF.

This clone has only a few counts. The chain uses TRBV3-1 (or the pseudogene TRBV3-2) and TRBJ1-1; TRBD1 aligns across 7 bases. The ends lost 4 bases at V and 11 bases at J; junction bases unmatched: 4. This CDR3 comprises 11 residues. Germline assignment: CDR1 LGHDT and CDR2 YNNKEL (reference sequence). This CDR3 is CASSRAGGAFF. The CDR3 DNA reads as TGTGCCAGCAGCCGCGCAGGGGGTGCTTTCTTT.

The chain joins TRBV4-3 to TRBJ2-3, with D possibly being TRBD1 (6 bases). Germline CDR1 is LGHNA and CDR2 is YSLEER. The ends were cut back, 4 bases at V and 4 bases at J, with 15 bases in the middle. This CDR3 has 15 residues. The CDR3 region is CASSRQGFGPDTQYF. Written as DNA, the CDR3 is TGCGCCAGCAGCCGGCAGGGGTTTGGCCCAGATACGCAGTATTTT.

CDR3 DNA: TGTGCCAGCAGCTTGGAAGTGGGGAGATCCTCTGGAAACACCATATATTTT. Its translation: CASSLEVGRSSGNTIYF. This chain connects TRBV5-5 to TRBJ1-3, with D hard to call. Germline values: CDR1 SGHKS, CDR2 YYEKEE (reference sequence). V dropped 0 bases and J dropped 0 bases, with 13 bases sitting between them. The CDR3 has 17 residues.

The J gene is TRBJ2-3, the V gene TRBV6-5; perhaps TRBD2 as D (5 bases). The V end was cut by 7 bases, the J end by 4 bases, with 18 bases between. This CDR3 comprises 15 residues. Germline CDR1 MNHEY, CDR2 SVGAGI. CDR3 DNA: TGTGCCAGCACAACGACTGGCGGGTTGTCAGATACGCAGTATTTT. The encoded protein is CASTTTGGLSDTQYF.

This clone was picked up a small number of times. V is TRBV7-9 and J is TRBJ1-5, with TRBD1 identical over 9 bases. V lost 8 bases to trimming and J lost 6 bases; unmatched junction nucleotides: 11. The CDR3 runs to 15 residues. Germline assignment: CDR1 SEHNR and CDR2 FQNEAQ (reference sequence). CDR3 residues: CASDSGTGFSQPQHF. In DNA form, the CDR3 reads TGTGCCAGCGATTCCGGGACAGGGTTTAGTCAGCCCCAGCATTTT.

This rearrangement joins TRBV2 to TRBJ2-5, with D possibly TRBD2 on 6 matching bases. The ends were cut back, 6 bases at V and 5 bases at J, with 22 bases in the middle. Germline lookup yields CDR1 SNHLY and CDR2 FYNNEI. This CDR3 spans 16 amino acids. CDR3 loop: CASRLPRAGRTETQYF. CDR3 coding DNA: TGTGCCAGCAGACTTCCGCGAGCAGGGAGGACGGAGACCCAGTACTTC. The variable domain in full, completed from reference TRBV2 and TRBJ2-5, reads EPEVTQTPSHQVTQMGQEVILRCVPISNHLYFYWYRQILGQKVEFLVSFYNNEISEKSEIFDDQFSVERPDGSNFTLKIRSTKLEDSAMYFCASRLPRAGRTETQYFGPGTRLLVL.

This rearrangement joins TRBV28 to TRBJ1-1, with D possibly matching TRBD1 (5 bases). The CDR3 covers 14 residues. Per the germline V gene, CDR1 is MDHEN and CDR2 is SYDVKM. Between the trimmed V and J ends, which lost 5 bases and 1 base, there was a span of 11 bases. The CDR3 is CASSPTQGNTEAFF. The CDR3 bases are TGTGCCAGCAGTCCGACCCAGGGGAACACTGAAGCTTTCTTT.

The chain uses TRBV12-2 and TRBJ2-3; the listed D gene, TRBD1, was not tested against the DNA. TRBV12-2 counts as a pseudogene. The CDR3 runs 15 residues. CDR3 sequence: CASRLIWASTDTQYF. CDR3 DNA: TGTGCAAGTCGCTTAATCTGGGCTAGCACAGATACGCAGTATTTT.

The chain links TRBV20-1 to TRBJ2-6; D is perhaps TRBD2 (5 bases). The germline gives CDR1 DFQATT, CDR2 SNEGSKA (reference sequence). CDR3 size: 14 residues. V dropped 3 bases and J dropped 3 bases, with 9 bases sitting between them. CDR3 DNA sequence: TGCAGTGCTAGTCTCCGGGATGGGGCCAACGTCCTGACTTTC. It specifies CSASLRDGANVLTF.

The J gene is TRBJ1-6, the V gene TRBV27; D is unresolved. V was clipped by 5 bases and J by 8 bases, with 19 bases between them. Germline V gene lookup returns CDR1 MNHEY and CDR2 SMNVEV (reference sequence). This CDR3 spans 16 amino acids. The CDR3 DNA sequence: TGTGCCAGCAGTCACCGAGCGGGGATGTTGGATTCACCCCTCCACTTT. It translates to CASSHRAGMLDSPLHF.

The gene calls are TRBV10-3 and TRBJ2-2; TRBD1 might be the D (7 bases). The CDR3 has 14 residues. Germline-derived CDR1 and CDR2 are ENHRY and SYGVKD. V was shortened by 11 bases and J by 4 bases, with 17 bases between the two germline ends. CDR3 sequence: CAANPGGGTGELFF. The CDR3 nucleotides read TGTGCCGCAAACCCAGGGGGAGGCACCGGGGAGCTGTTTTTT.

V usage is TRBV9 and J usage is TRBJ1-6, with a weak D call TRBD1 (5 bases). V was shortened by 3 bases and J by 10 bases, with 14 bases between the two germline ends. This CDR3 comprises 14 residues. The germline CDR1 and CDR2 sequences are SGDLS and YYNGEE. CDR3: CASSADTQPSPLHF. DNA of the CDR3: TGTGCCAGCAGCGCGGACACCCAACCGTCACCCCTCCACTTT.

The J gene is TRBJ2-3, the V gene TRBV6-6; 10 bases map to TRBD2. The junction had 5 bases not matched to a gene; V was cut back by 4 bases and J by 4 bases. CDR1 and CDR2 from the germline V gene are MNHNY and SVGAGI (reference sequence). There are 15 residues in the CDR3. The CDR3 DNA sequence: TGTGCCAGCAGTTCTGCTAGCGGGGGCGCAGATACGCAGTATTTT. It specifies CASSSASGGADTQYF.

V and J are TRBV15 and TRBJ1-3, with D unclear. The CDR3 spans 15 residues. V lost 0 bases and J 0 bases, leaving 6 bases between the germline ends. CDR1 is LNHNV and CDR2 is YYDKDF in the germline V gene (reference sequence). The CDR3 region is CATSRDRVSGNTIYF. The CDR3 DNA sequence: TGTGCCACCAGCAGAGATCGGGTCTCTGGAAACACCATATATTTT.

This rearrangement joins TRBV7-9 to TRBJ2-3; 11 bases fit TRBD2. Germline V CDR1 and CDR2: SEHNR, FQNEAQ (reference sequence). The J segment lost 6 bases and the V segment lost 4 bases, leaving 9 bases of the junction unmatched. This CDR3 has 16 residues. The DNA for the CDR3 is TGTGCCAGCAGCTCTCCTAGGGGGACTAGCGGTGATACGCAGTATTTT. Translation gives CASSSPRGTSGDTQYF. The variable domain in full, completed from reference TRBV7-9 and TRBJ2-3, reads DTGVSQNPRHKITKRGQNVTFRCDPISEHNRLYWYRQTLGQGPEFLTYFQNEAQLEKSRLLSDRFSAERPKGSFSTLEIQRTEQGDSAMYLCASSSPRGTSGDTQYFGPGTRLTVL.

This clone was seen just once. Other DNA sequences in this specimen translate into the identical CDR3. The chain links TRBV7-2 to TRBJ2-5, with TRBD2 matching over 7 bases. Trimming at V came to 1 base and at J to 5 bases, leaving 7 bases not matched to a gene. CDR1 and CDR2 (germline): SGHTA, FQGNSA. The length of the CDR3 is 15 residues. The CDR3 reads CASSLDPGGRETQYF. The DNA for the CDR3 is TGTGCCAGCAGCTTAGATCCCGGGGGGAGGGAGACCCAGTACTTC. Combining the CDR3 with reference TRBV7-2 and TRBJ2-5 gives the whole variable domain GAGVSQSPSNKVTEKGKDVELRCDPISGHTALYWYRQSLGQGLEFLIYFQGNSAPDKSGLPSDRFSAERTGGSVSTLTIQRTQQEDSAVYLCASSLDPGGRETQYFGPGTRLLVL.

This rearrangement joins TRBV25-1 to TRBJ2-7, with a weak D call TRBD2 (7 bases). Germline CDR1 MGHDK, CDR2 SYGVNS. The CDR3 is 13 amino acids. Deletions cut 3 bases from V and 3 bases from J, with 9 bases between. This CDR3 is CASSEGGLYEQYF. The CDR3 DNA reads as TGTGCCAGCAGTGAGGGGGGGCTCTACGAGCAGTACTTC.

In regard to this clone: The identical CDR3 is also encoded by other nucleotide sequences in the sample. V usage is TRBV30 and J usage is TRBJ1-2; D gene ambiguous. Trimming took off 3 bases at V and 8 bases at J, with 10 bases between the two ends. Per the germline V gene, CDR1 is GTSNPN and CDR2 is SVGIG (reference sequence). The CDR3 contains 11 residues. CDR3 region: CAWRETRGYTF. CDR3 nucleotide sequence: TGTGCCTGGAGGGAGACTCGGGGCTACACCTTC.

The genes are TRBV29-1 and TRBJ2-3; no clear D. The CDR3 has 14 amino acids. Trimming left V 3 bases short and J 0 bases short, with 10 bases between. Germline-derived CDR1 and CDR2 are SQVTM and ANQGSEA. Written as DNA, the CDR3 is TGCAGCGTTGACAGTCCGACTAGCACAGATACGCAGTATTTT. Protein: CSVDSPTSTDTQYF.

J is TRBJ1-5 and V is TRBV7-2; 8 nucleotides match TRBD1. Looked up from germline, CDR1 is SGHTA and CDR2 is FQGNSA. Trimming removed 2 bases from V and 3 bases from J; junction bases left unmatched: 9. The CDR3 length is 17 residues. The CDR3 region is CASSLRLTGANNQPQHF. The CDR3 DNA follows: TGTGCCAGCAGCTTAAGACTGACAGGGGCTAACAATCAGCCCCAGCATTTT.